These T cell receptor beta chains were read from a single sample in a study of T cells in Graves' hyperthyroidism and ophthalmopathy. One entry per CDR3 protein results from TCRdb running MiXCR on the multiplex PCR reads. Among more than 300,000 distinct CDR3 sequences, roughly an eighth were seen once, and the ten largest hold around a tenth. Sequenced sample: blood. The receptor source for this set is a woman under 30 with Graves' hyperthyroidism. Both conserved end residues are part of each CDR3. The order of the fields is clone size, J gene, D gene, V gene, CDR3 DNA, CDR3 protein. The D gene is left open where the match is weak. Clone size is given for some rows only: seen once, a few or many times, or a class if the clone is expanded.

few | TRBJ2-7 | . | TRBV7-3 | TGTGCCAGCAGCTCGGGTCTGAGCGGGCAGTACTTC | CASSSGLSGQYF
many | TRBJ1-1 | . | TRBV27 | TGTGCCAGCTTAAAAGAGGGTTCACCTGAAGCTTTCTTT | CASLKEGSPEAFF
few | TRBJ1-1 | TRBD1 | TRBV10-3 | TGTGCCACAGGGACAGCTGCGAACACTGAAGCTTTCTTT | CATGTAANTEAFF
many | TRBJ1-5 | . | TRBV12-3/TRBV12-4 | TGTGCCAGCTCAGTTTTCTTACCCTCCCCTCAGCCCCAGCATTTT | CASSVFLPSPQPQHF
. | TRBJ1-2 | TRBD1 | TRBV28 | TGTGCCAGCAGACGTGGGACAGGGGAAAACTATGGCTACACCTTC | CASRRGTGENYGYTF
. | TRBJ1-4 | . | TRBV27 | TGTGCCAGCAGTTTAATAGGGACACCAAATGAAAAACTGTTTTTT | CASSLIGTPNEKLFF
many | TRBJ2-5 | . | TRBV6-2/TRBV6-3 | TGTGCCACCTGGGACGAAACCGAGACCCAGTACTTC | CATWDETETQYF
many | TRBJ1-2 | . | TRBV6-1 | TGTGCCAGCAGTTCCCGGAGGGCCACCTATGGCTACACCTTC | CASSSRRATYGYTF
many | TRBJ2-5 | . | TRBV20-1 | TGCAGTGCTAGTTCGCAGGAGACCCAGTACTTC | CSASSQETQYF
. | TRBJ2-7 | . | TRBV5-1 | TGCGCCAGCAGCTTCGGACCCGCCTCCTACGAGCAGTACTTC | CASSFGPASYEQYF
many | TRBJ1-1 | . | TRBV7-2 | TGTGCCAGCAGCTTAGCAGGCAGGGGACGAACTGAAGCTTTCTTT | CASSLAGRGRTEAFF
. | TRBJ2-2 | . | TRBV7-9 | TGTGCCAGCAGACCGGACCGGTCGGCCGGGGAGCTGTTTTTT | CASRPDRSAGELFF
many | TRBJ2-5 | TRBD1 | TRBV29-1 | TGCAGCGTCAAACAGGGGTTGGAGACCCAGTACTTC | CSVKQGLETQYF
. | TRBJ2-6 | . | TRBV15 | TGTGCCACCAGCCGAGGCGGTCCGGTCTCTGGGGCCAACGTCCTGACTTTC | CATSRGGPVSGANVLTF
many | TRBJ2-2 | . | TRBV5-1 | TGCGCCAGCAGCCCTCATGGCGGGGAGCTGTTTTTT | CASSPHGGELFF
many | TRBJ1-5 | . | TRBV10-3 | TGTGCCATCAGTGAGTCGATTGTTACTAGAGGGGGTCCCCAGCATTTT | CAISESIVTRGGPQHF
. | TRBJ2-6 | . | TRBV20-1 | TGCAGTGCTCCCCCAACCTCTGGGGCCAACGTCCTGACTTTC | CSAPPTSGANVLTF
many | TRBJ2-7 | . | TRBV20-1 | TGCAGTGCTAGTCGAGGCGGGGTCCCACAGTCGGAGCAGTACTTC | CSASRGGVPQSEQYF
many | TRBJ2-5 | . | TRBV6-1 | TGTGCCAGCGGACGTGAGACCCAGTACTTC | CASGRETQYF
many | TRBJ2-2 | TRBD2 | TRBV4-2 | TGTGCCAGCAGCCAACCCACTAGCGGGAGAGGCTCCGGGGAGCTGTTTTTT | CASSQPTSGRGSGELFF
. | TRBJ1-4 | . | TRBV29-1 | TGCAGCGCCCGTAGGACAACTAATGAAAAACTGTTTTTT | CSARRTTNEKLFF
many | TRBJ1-1 | . | TRBV3-1 | TGTGCCAGCAGCGCCATACAGGGTGAAGCTGAAGCTTTCTTT | CASSAIQGEAEAFF
many | TRBJ2-1 | . | TRBV5-8 | TGTGCCAGCAGCTTGGTTGGGATTAATGAGCAGTTCTTC | CASSLVGINEQFF
many | TRBJ2-7 | . | TRBV20-1 | TGCAGTGCTAGAAAGGTAGGGCAGTACGAGCAGTACTTC | CSARKVGQYEQYF
. | TRBJ2-2 | . | TRBV9 | TGTGCCAGCAGCGTAGCTGGTATGAGGGCAGGGCCGAATGATGGTACCGGGGAGCTGTTTTTT | CASSVAGMRAGPNDGTGELFF
. | TRBJ2-7 | . | TRBV4-1 | TGCGCCAGCAGCCAAGTTACGGTGAGGGCCTACGAGCAGTACTTC | CASSQVTVRAYEQYF
. | TRBJ1-5 | . | TRBV20-1 | TGCAGTGTCCGCGGCAATCAGCCCCAGCATTTT | CSVRGNQPQHF
many | TRBJ1-1 | . | TRBV27 | TGTGCCAGCAGTTTTTACAGGAACACTGAAGCTTTCTTT | CASSFYRNTEAFF
many | TRBJ1-2 | . | TRBV6-1 | TGTGCCAGCAGTGAAGCTTGGGACATAAACTATGGCTACACCTTC | CASSEAWDINYGYTF
many | TRBJ2-5 | . | TRBV3-1 | TGTGCCAGCAGCCAAGATGGTCGCGGACAAGAGACCCAGTACTTC | CASSQDGRGQETQYF
many | TRBJ2-2 | TRBD1 | TRBV11-2 | TGTGCCAGCACCGAGTTGGACAGGGGGTTTGTCGGGAGTTGGACCGGGGAGCTGTTTTTT | CASTELDRGFVGSWTGELFF
. | TRBJ2-5 | . | TRBV5-1 | TGCGCCAGCAGCTTGTGGGGGCAGCTCTCAGAAGAGACCCAGTACTTC | CASSLWGQLSEETQYF
. | TRBJ1-1 | TRBD1 | TRBV5-1 | TGCGCCAGCAGCTTGGGGTCAGGGGGCATGAACACTGAAGCTTTCTTT | CASSLGSGGMNTEAFF
many | TRBJ1-5 | . | TRBV28 | TGTGCCAGCAGTAGGGAGCAGCCCCAGCATTTT | CASSREQPQHF
many | TRBJ1-1 | . | TRBV28 | TGTGCCAGCGCTGAGACGGGACGTAGGAATATTAAAGATTGGGCTTTCTTT | CASAETGRRNIKDWAFF
few | TRBJ1-4 | TRBD1 | TRBV7-9 | TGTGCCAGCAGCGCCAGGGGGCGCGGGAATGAAAAACTGTTTTTT | CASSARGRGNEKLFF
many | TRBJ1-5 | TRBD1 | TRBV10-3 | TGTGCCATCGGAGCCGACAGGGGGATGAATCAGCCCCAGCATTTT | CAIGADRGMNQPQHF
many | TRBJ2-1 | . | TRBV19 | TGTGCCAGTAGTACTGCTCCGACCTGGGGGCAGTTCTTC | CASSTAPTWGQFF
many | TRBJ1-2 | TRBD1 | TRBV6-6 | TGTGCCAGCAGTTACCCCGGACAGGGGGCTCCTGGCTACACCTTC | CASSYPGQGAPGYTF
. | TRBJ2-1 | TRBD2 | TRBV28 | TGTGCCACCCTCAGCCAGGGACTAGCGGGCGGCAATGAGCAGTTCTTC | CATLSQGLAGGNEQFF
few | TRBJ2-7 | . | TRBV5-1 | TGCGCCAGCAGCTTGGAGGCAGGCACCTACGAGCAGTACTTC | CASSLEAGTYEQYF
many | TRBJ2-3 | . | TRBV2 | TGTGCCAGCAAGCGGGCAGATACGCAGTATTTT | CASKRADTQYF
. | TRBJ2-1 | TRBD1 | TRBV12-3/TRBV12-4 | TGTGCCAGCAGTCCGGACAGGGTTATGGGGGATACGGCCGCCGAGCAGTTCTTC | CASSPDRVMGDTAAEQFF
. | TRBJ2-3 | TRBD2 | TRBV19 | TGTGCCAGTAGTATAGCGGGAGGAGATACGCAGTATTTT | CASSIAGGDTQYF
. | TRBJ1-2 | TRBD1 | TRBV20-1 | TGCAGTGCTACTATCGGGACAGTGTTTGGGTATGGCTACACCTTC | CSATIGTVFGYGYTF